This TCR beta chain was observed in a study of T cells in localized non-small cell lung cancer. Profiling relied on immunoSEQ multiplex PCR, and the TCRdb table lists in-frame clones only, not all of them. This sample carries some 50,000 clones, 80% to 85% of them seen once, and the ten largest clones take about 18%. The CDR3 length is 15 residues. The trim removed 2 bases at V and 4 bases at J, leaving 6 bases unmatched. Germline V gene data show CDR1 as SNHLY and CDR2 as FYNNEI. Study conclusions and caveats: The study found T cell clonality highest in uninvolved adjacent lung, above tumor. Sequencing, confined to only one tumor region, leaves heterogeneity possible.

Remarks on this clone: Antigen: not known.

The clonotype originates from a man between 40 and 75 years old with stage III lung adenocarcinoma. The chain has TRBV2 and TRBJ1-2; 8 nucleotides agree with TRBD1. The sequenced sample was peripheral blood mononuclear cells, obtained before any cancer treatment. The CDR3 nucleotides are TGTGCCAGCAGTGAAATCCAGACAGGGGTCTATGGCTACACCTTC. Its translation is CASSEIQTGVYGYTF.